Listed below are T cell receptor beta chains from one sample, sequenced in a study of blood T cells in healthy people across ages. TCRdb re-called the 5' RACE reads through MiXCR, storing one row per CDR3 protein. Counted here are over 600,000 distinct CDR3 sequences, about 56% occurring once; the ten biggest clones make up about 26%. Sequencing was performed on blood. These receptors were taken from a man aged 35-49 years in good health. Both conserved end residues are trimmed from each CDR3. The order of the fields is J gene, V gene, CDR3 protein.

TRBJ2-7	TRBV6-2/TRBV6-3	ASSYSTVNYEQY
TRBJ1-2	TRBV11-1	ASSLGTFWSYGYT
TRBJ2-4	TRBV28	ASSQGTGRELAKNIQY
TRBJ1-4	TRBV7-9	ASSSQGKREKLF
TRBJ2-7	TRBV10-3	AISEGLTASYEQY
TRBJ1-2	TRBV4-3	ASSQVGGTRKNYGYT
TRBJ2-5	TRBV5-1	ASSLGIPETQY
TRBJ2-1	TRBV29-1	SVEPAGVQYGEQF
TRBJ2-3	TRBV20-1	SAPQLMGRRPDTQY
TRBJ2-5	TRBV6-2/TRBV6-3	ASSYVLRQETQY
TRBJ2-3	TRBV20-1	SAGPGTSVGTDTQY
TRBJ2-5	TRBV5-1	ASSLGGTNPTETQY
TRBJ2-6	TRBV7-2	ASSLRSRISGANVLT
TRBJ2-5	TRBV28	ASMRRLADEQY
.	TRBV6-5	ASSLTKSGRNYEQY
TRBJ1-1	TRBV6-6	ASRGVGVYTEAF
TRBJ1-5	TRBV7-2	ASGSQSDRPQH
TRBJ2-6	TRBV29-1	SVEDLSTGILSGANVLT
TRBJ1-4	TRBV5-1	ASSLVNGVEKLF
.	TRBV7-2	ASSLEGGLTSETQY
TRBJ1-2	TRBV9	ASRSHGYT
.	TRBV7-9	ASSLPGSSYNGQY
TRBJ2-3	TRBV4-3	ASSHEPGLADYSSDTQY
TRBJ1-6	TRBV20-1	SALESTGDSPLH
TRBJ2-1	TRBV5-4	ASSLGASGGGKGEQF
TRBJ2-7	TRBV13	ASSLVGEEY
TRBJ1-5	TRBV10-2	ASSGDLKGYGQPQH
TRBJ2-1	TRBV15	ATSRPLTLLGNEQF
TRBJ2-1	TRBV12-5	ASGTRLAGGPYNEQF
TRBJ2-7	TRBV27	ASSTSGLAWEQY
TRBJ1-1	TRBV11-1	ASSFGGGEAF
TRBJ2-1	TRBV20-1	SARDRPGEHNEQF
TRBJ2-4	TRBV12-3/TRBV12-4	ASSIQSSAKNIQY
TRBJ2-7	TRBV10-3	AISESGTGETYEQY
TRBJ2-2	TRBV5-1	ASSLEGNTGELF
TRBJ2-1	TRBV27	ASSPQQITIGEQF
TRBJ2-4	TRBV2	ASSSIRPIGTVLENIQY
TRBJ1-1	TRBV12-3/TRBV12-4	ASSYDRANTEVF
TRBJ2-7	TRBV29-1	SVEDGAGTEQY
TRBJ2-1	TRBV7-2	ASSLSGTRGNNEQF
TRBJ2-2	TRBV6-1	ASSERSGGLAGRTGELF
TRBJ2-3	TRBV24-1	ATSVPGQISDTQY
TRBJ2-5	TRBV5-1	ASRRDTEETQY
TRBJ2-5	TRBV13	ASSPEGRGGQETQY
.	TRBV27	ASSLRLGQGYEQY
TRBJ1-1	TRBV20-1	SAKGAATVTEAF
TRBJ2-5	TRBV5-1	ASSWTSGVDETQY
TRBJ2-2	TRBV12-3/TRBV12-4	ASSGASGGTGKLF
TRBJ2-7	TRBV7-6	ASSPGTSGPYEQY
TRBJ2-3	TRBV10-3	AISESGRATDTQY
TRBJ1-2	TRBV6-2/TRBV6-3	ASSYPPGQRDGYT
TRBJ1-1	TRBV5-1	ASSSNTQGANTEAF
TRBJ2-3	TRBV6-1	ASSEMRSTDTQY
TRBJ2-1	TRBV14	ASSQGGGINEQF
.	TRBV10-3	AISEGNSQETQY